The entry that follows covers one T cell receptor (beta chain) sequence. Germline CDR1 MGHDK, CDR2 SYGVNS. CDR3 length: 16 amino acids. V shed 3 bases, J shed 0 bases, and the junction held 7 bases outside the gene matches. Measured with immunoSEQ multiplex PCR; TCRdb has only the in-frame clones, and not every one. Among fewer than 100,000 clones listed, about nine tenths were seen once. The data derive from a study of cytomegalovirus exposure and HLA in healthy donors. The V gene is TRBV25-1, the J gene TRBJ2-5, with TRBD2 matching 7 bases. The specimen was PBMCs. The sequence derives from a man in his thirties or forties in good health and CMV-seronegative. Here the CDR3 reads CASSDLGRENQETQYF. Here the CDR3 DNA reads TGTGCCAGCAGTGATCTGGGGAGGGAAAACCAAGAGACCCAGTACTTC.